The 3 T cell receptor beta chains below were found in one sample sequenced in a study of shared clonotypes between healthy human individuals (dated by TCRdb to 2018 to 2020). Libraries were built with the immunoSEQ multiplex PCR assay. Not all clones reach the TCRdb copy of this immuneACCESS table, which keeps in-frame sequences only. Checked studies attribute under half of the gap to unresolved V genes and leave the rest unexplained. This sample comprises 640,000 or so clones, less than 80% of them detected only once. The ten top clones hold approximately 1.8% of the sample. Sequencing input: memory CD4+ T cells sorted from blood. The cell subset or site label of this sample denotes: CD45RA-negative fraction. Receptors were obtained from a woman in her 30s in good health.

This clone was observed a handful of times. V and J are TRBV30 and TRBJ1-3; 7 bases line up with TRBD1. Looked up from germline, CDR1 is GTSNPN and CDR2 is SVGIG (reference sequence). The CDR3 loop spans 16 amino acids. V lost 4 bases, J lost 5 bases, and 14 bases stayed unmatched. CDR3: CAWIRQGNLIRNTIYF. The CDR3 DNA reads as TGTGCCTGGATCAGACAGGGCAACCTGATCCGAAACACCATATATTTT.

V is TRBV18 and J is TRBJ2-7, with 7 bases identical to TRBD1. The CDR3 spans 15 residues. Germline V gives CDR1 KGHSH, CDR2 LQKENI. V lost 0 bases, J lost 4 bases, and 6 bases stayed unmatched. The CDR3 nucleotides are TGTGCCAGCTCACCACCGGAGACAGGGCTGTACGAGCAGTACTTC. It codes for CASSPPETGLYEQYF.

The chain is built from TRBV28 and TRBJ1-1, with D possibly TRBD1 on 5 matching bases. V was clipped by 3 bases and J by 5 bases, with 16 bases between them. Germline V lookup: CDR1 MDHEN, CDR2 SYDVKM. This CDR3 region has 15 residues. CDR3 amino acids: CASSLGEVVGTEAFF. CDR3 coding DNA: TGTGCCAGCAGTTTGGGGGAAGTGGTAGGGACTGAAGCTTTCTTT.